This record concerns one T cell receptor beta chain sequence. Its antigen is not known. The sample belongs to a study of shared clonotypes between healthy human individuals. This table comes from immunoSEQ multiplex PCR, and its TCRdb copy is limited to in-frame clones, with some not included. The sample lists approximately 2.3 million clones, approximately 93% occurring once. Germline V gene data show CDR1 as MNHNS and CDR2 as SASEGT. The CDR3 spans 14 residues. V was shortened by 0 bases and J by 5 bases, with 10 bases between the two germline ends. Points from the study as a whole: Non-shared clonotypes had lower generation probabilities than those shared by all four donors.

The clonotype was recovered from a man aged 18 to 29 in good health. Some clones in this sample may be carry-over from other donors' samples. The chain links TRBV6-1 to TRBJ1-1; D not certain. The sample taken for sequencing was naive CD4+ T cells from PBMCs. Subset reported: CD45RA+ positively selected. The CDR3 reads CASSEAVGVTEAFF. For the CDR3, the DNA is TGTGCCAGCAGTGAAGCTGTCGGGGTAACTGAAGCTTTCTTT.